The T cell receptor (beta chain) described here comes from a study of T cell responses to AZD1222 COVID-19 vaccine. At the level of the study: Both about-4-week and about-12-week second-dose recipients were combined.

The V end lost 6 bases, the J end lost 9 bases, and 16 bases lay between the germline ends. Looked up from germline, CDR1 is SGHNT and CDR2 is YYREEE (reference sequence). The CDR3 is 13 residues long. Here immunoSEQ multiplex PCR was the method, and the copy in TCRdb shows in-frame clones only, minus some. The sample includes 120,000 to 150,000 clones, under 95% of them seen just once. To note about this clone: Its antigen is still unknown.

Findings and caveats of the study: Donors were chiefly white British, with a greater number of females, and clonal diversity was perhaps underestimated. The CD4 TCRs associated with vaccination extended across spike and predominated at 160-218 and 743-854.

The material was peripheral blood, obtained on day 0 of AZD1222 vaccination. The chain carries TRBV5-4 and TRBJ2-4; D is unresolved. This TCR came from an adult in good health. The CDR3 is CASTLGLDGIQYF. DNA of the CDR3: TGTGCCAGCACCCTCGGGCTAGACGGCATTCAGTACTTC.